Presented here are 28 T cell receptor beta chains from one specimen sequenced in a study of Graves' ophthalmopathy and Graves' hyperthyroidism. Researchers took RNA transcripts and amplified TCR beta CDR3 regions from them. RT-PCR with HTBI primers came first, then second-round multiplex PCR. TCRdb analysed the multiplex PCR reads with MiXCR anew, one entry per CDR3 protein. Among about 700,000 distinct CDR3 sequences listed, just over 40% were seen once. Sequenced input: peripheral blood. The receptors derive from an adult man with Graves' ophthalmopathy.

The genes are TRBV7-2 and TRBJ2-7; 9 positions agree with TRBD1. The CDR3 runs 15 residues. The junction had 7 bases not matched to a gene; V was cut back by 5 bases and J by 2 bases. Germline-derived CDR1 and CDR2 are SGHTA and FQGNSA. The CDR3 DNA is TGTGCCAGCAGCCGAGGACAGGGGCGGACCTACGAGCAGTACTTC. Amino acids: CASSRGQGRTYEQYF. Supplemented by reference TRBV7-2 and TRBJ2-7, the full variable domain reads GAGVSQSPSNKVTEKGKDVELRCDPISGHTALYWYRQSLGQGLEFLIYFQGNSAPDKSGLPSDRFSAERTGGSVSTLTIQRTQQEDSAVYLCASSRGQGRTYEQYFGPGTRLTVT.

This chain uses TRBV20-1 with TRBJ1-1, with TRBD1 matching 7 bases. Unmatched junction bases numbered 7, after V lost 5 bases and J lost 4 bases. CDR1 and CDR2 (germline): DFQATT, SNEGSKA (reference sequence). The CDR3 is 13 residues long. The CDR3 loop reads CSAATSGGTEAFF. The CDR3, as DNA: TGCAGTGCTGCCACGTCAGGGGGCACTGAAGCTTTCTTT.

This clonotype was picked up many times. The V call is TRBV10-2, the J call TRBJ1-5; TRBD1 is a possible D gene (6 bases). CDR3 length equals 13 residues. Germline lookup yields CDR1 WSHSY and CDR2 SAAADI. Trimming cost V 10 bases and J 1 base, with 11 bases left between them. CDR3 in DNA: TGCGCCACCACTCAGGGGAGCAATCAGCCCCAGCATTTT. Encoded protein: CATTQGSNQPQHF.

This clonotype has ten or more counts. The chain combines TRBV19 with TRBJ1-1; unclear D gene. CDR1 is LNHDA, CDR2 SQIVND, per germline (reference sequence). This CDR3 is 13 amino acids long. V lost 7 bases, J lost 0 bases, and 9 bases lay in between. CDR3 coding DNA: TGTGCCAGTAACGGCCGAATGAACACTGAAGCTTTCTTT. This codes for CASNGRMNTEAFF.

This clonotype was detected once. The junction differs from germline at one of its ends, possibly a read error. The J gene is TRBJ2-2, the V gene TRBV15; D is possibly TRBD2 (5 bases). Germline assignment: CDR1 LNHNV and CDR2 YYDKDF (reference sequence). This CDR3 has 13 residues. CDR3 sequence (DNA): TGTGCCACCAGCAGAGATCTGACCGGGGAGCCGTTTTTT. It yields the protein CATSRDLTGEPFF.

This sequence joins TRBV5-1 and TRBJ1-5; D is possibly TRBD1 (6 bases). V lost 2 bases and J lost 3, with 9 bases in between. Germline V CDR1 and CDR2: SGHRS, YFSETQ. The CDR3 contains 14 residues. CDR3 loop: CASSFGGYNQPQHF. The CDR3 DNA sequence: TGCGCCAGCAGCTTCGGGGGCTACAATCAGCCCCAGCATTTT.

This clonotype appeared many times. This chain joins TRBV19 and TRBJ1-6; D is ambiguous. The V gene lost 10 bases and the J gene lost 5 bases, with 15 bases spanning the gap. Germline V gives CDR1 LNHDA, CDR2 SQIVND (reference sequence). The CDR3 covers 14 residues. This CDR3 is CATTEAVNNSPLHF. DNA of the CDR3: TGTGCCACCACCGAGGCAGTAAATAATTCACCCCTCCACTTT.

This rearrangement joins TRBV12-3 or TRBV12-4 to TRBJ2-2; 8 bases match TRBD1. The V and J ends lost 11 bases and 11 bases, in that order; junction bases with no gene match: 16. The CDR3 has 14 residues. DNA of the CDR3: TGTGCCCACCTCTCGGACAGGGCTCAGGGAGAGCTGTTTTTT. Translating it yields CAHLSDRAQGELFF.

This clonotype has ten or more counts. The CDR3 loop is CASSSRTGPSYEQYF. The DNA for the CDR3 is TGTGCCAGCAGCTCCCGGACAGGTCCCTCCTACGAGCAGTACTTC. This rearrangement joins TRBV7-8 to TRBJ2-7; TRBD1 aligns across 7 bases. V shed 4 bases, J shed 0 bases, and the junction held 6 bases outside the gene matches. Germline-derived CDR1 and CDR2 are SGHVS and FQNEAQ. This CDR3 is built from 15 residues.

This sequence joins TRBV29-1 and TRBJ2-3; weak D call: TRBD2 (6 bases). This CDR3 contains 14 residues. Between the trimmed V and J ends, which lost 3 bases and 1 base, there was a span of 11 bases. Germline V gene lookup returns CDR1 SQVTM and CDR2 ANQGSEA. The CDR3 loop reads CSVDAGSGTDTQYF. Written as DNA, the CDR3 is TGCAGCGTTGACGCCGGGAGTGGCACAGATACGCAGTATTTT.

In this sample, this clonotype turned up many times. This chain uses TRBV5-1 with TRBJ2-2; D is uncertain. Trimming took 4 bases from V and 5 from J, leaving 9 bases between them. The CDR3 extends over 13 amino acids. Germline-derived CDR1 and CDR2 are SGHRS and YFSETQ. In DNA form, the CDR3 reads TGCGCCAGCAGCCCCCGCGCAACCGGGGAGCTGTTTTTT. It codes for CASSPRATGELFF.

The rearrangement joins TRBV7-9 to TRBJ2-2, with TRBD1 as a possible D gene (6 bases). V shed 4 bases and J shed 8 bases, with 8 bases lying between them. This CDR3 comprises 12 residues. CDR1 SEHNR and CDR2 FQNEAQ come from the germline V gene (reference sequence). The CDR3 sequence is CASSYGQGELFF. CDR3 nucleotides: TGTGCCAGCAGCTACGGACAGGGGGAGCTGTTTTTT.

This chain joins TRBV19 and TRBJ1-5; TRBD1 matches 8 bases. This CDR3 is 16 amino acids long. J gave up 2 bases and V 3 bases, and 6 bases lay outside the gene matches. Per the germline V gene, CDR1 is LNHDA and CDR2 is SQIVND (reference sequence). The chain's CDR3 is CASSMGQVVGNQPQHF. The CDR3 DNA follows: TGTGCCAGTAGTATGGGACAGGTGGTCGGCAATCAGCCCCAGCATTTT.

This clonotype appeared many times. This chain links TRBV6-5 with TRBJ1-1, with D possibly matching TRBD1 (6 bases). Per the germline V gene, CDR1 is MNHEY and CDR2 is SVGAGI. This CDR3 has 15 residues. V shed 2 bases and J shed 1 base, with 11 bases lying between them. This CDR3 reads CASSYRQEGNTEAFF. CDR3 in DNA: TGTGCCAGCAGTTACAGACAGGAGGGGAACACTGAAGCTTTCTTT.

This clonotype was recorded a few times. This CDR3 reads CASSPVLNTGELFF. In DNA, the CDR3 is TGTGCCAGTAGCCCCGTCCTTAACACCGGGGAGCTGTTTTTT. The chain has TRBV19 and TRBJ2-2, with D unclear. V gave up 6 bases and J gave up 2 bases, with 10 bases separating them. The CDR3 extends over 14 amino acids. Germline V gene data show CDR1 as LNHDA and CDR2 as SQIVND (reference sequence). The full variable domain, completed using reference TRBV19 and TRBJ2-2, is DGGITQSPKYLFRKEGQNVTLSCEQNLNHDAMYWYRQDPGQGLRLIYYSQIVNDFQKGDIAEGYSVSREKKESFPLTVTSAQKNPTAFYLCASSPVLNTGELFFGEGSRLTVL.

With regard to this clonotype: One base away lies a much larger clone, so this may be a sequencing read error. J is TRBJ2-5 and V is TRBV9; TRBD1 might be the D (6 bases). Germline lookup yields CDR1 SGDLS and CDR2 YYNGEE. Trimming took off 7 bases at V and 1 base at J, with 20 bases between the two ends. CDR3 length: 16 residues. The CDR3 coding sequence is TGTGCCAGCTGCGCAGAGGGTTGGGGGCCCCAAGAGACCCAGTACTTC. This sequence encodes CASCAEGWGPQETQYF.

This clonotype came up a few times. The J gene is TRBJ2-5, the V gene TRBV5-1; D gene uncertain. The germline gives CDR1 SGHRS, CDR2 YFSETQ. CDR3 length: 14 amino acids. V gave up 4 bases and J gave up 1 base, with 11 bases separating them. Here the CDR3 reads CASSKTETQETQYF. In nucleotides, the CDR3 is TGCGCCAGCAGCAAAACAGAGACCCAAGAGACCCAGTACTTC.

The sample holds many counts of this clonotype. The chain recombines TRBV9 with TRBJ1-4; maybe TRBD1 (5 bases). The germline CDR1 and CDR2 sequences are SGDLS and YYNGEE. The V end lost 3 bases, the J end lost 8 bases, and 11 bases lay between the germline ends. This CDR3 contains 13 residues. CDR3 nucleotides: TGTGCCAGCAGCGAATGGGGCGCGGAAAAACTGTTTTTT. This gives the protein CASSEWGAEKLFF.

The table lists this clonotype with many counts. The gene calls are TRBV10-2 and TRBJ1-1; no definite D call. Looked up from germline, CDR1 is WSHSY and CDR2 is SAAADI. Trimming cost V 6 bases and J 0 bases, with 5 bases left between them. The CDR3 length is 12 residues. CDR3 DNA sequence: TGCGCCAGCAGGGGGATGAACACTGAAGCTTTCTTT. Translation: CASRGMNTEAFF.

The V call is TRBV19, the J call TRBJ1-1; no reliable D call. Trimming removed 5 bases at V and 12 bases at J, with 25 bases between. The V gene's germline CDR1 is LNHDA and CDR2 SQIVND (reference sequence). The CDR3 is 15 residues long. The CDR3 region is CASSEIEVAITGSFF. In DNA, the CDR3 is TGTGCCAGTAGTGAGATTGAGGTGGCGATCACGGGGTCTTTCTTT.

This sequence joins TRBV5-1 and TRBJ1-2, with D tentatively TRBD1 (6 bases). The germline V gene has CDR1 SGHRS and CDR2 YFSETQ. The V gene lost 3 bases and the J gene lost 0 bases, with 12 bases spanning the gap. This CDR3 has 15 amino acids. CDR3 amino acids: CASSSLTGPNYGYTF. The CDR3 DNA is TGCGCCAGCAGCTCACTGACAGGCCCTAACTATGGCTACACCTTC.

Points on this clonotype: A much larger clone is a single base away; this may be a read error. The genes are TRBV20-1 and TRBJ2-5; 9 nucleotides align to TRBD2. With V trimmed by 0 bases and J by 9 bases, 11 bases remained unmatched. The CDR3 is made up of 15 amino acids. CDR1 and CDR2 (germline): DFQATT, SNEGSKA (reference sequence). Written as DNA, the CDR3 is TGCAGTGCTAGAGATCGATTAGCGGGAGTCGAGGCCCAGTACTTC. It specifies CSARDRLAGVEAQYF.

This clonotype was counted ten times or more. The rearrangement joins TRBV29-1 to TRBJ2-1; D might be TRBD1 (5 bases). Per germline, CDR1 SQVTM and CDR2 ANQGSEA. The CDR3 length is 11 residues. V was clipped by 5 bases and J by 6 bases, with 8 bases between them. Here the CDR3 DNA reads TGCAGCGTTAGGGGCCTCAATGAGCAGTTCTTC. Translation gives CSVRGLNEQFF.

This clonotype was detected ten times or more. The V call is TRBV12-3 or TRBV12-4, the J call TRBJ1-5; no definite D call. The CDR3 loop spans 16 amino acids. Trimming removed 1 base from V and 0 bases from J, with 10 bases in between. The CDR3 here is CASSLDAQYSNQPQHF. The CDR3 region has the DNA TGTGCCAGCAGTTTAGACGCTCAGTATAGCAATCAGCCCCAGCATTTT.

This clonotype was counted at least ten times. This CDR3 reads CASSLADRREQYF. The CDR3 region has the DNA TGTGCCAGCAGCTTGGCCGACAGGAGAGAGCAGTACTTC. This chain joins TRBV11-1 and TRBJ2-7, with D possibly being TRBD1 (6 bases). There are 13 residues in the CDR3. CDR1 SGHAT and CDR2 FQDESV come from the germline V gene (reference sequence). With 3 bases removed from V and 7 bases from J, the gap between germline ends came to 13 bases.

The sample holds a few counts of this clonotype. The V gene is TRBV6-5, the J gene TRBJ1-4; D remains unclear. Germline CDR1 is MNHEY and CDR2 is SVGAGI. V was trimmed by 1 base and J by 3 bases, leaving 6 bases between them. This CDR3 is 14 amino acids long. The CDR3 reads CASSYYGPNEKLFF. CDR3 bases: TGTGCCAGCAGTTACTACGGACCTAATGAAAAACTGTTTTTT.

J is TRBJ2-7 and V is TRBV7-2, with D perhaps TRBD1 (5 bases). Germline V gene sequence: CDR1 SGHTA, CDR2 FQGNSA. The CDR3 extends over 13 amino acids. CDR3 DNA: TGTGCTAGGTTACCAGGGTCGACCTACGAGCAGTACTTC. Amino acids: CARLPGSTYEQYF.

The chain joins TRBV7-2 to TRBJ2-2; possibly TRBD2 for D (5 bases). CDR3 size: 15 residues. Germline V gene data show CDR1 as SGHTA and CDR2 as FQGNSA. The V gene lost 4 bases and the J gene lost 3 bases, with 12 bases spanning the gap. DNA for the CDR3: TGTGCCAGCAGCTCACAGACTACCGACACCGGGGAGCTGTTTTTT. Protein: CASSSQTTDTGELFF.